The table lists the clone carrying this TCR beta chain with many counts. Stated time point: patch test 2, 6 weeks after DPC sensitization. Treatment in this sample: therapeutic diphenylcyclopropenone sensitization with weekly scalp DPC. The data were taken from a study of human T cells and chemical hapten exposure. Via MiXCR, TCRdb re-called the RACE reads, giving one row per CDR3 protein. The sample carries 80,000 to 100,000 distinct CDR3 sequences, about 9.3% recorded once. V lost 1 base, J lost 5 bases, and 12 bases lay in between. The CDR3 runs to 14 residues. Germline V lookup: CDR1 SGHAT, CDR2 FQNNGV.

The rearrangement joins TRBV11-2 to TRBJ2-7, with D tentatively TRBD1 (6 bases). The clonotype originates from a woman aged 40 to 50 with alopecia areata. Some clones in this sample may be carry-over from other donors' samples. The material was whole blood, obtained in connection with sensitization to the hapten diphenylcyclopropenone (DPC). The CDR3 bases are TGTGCCAGCAGCTTAGGGGCAGGGGCCCACGAGCAGTACTTC. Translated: CASSLGAGAHEQYF.